Reported below is one T cell receptor beta chain. The data stem from a study of blood T cell repertoires in COVID-19. Ages ranged from about 18 to 90 years, with residence in 20 to 30 US areas. Categorization into cohorts depended on clinical history that participants reported. Exposed study participants had met a COVID-19 case within 2 weeks before entry. The germline CDR1 and CDR2 sequences are MNHEY and SMNVEV (reference sequence). V shed 8 bases and J 3 bases; nucleotides not matched to a gene: 6. CDR3 length: 14 amino acids. Data came from immunoSEQ multiplex PCR; TCRdb stores just in-frame clones and leaves some out. The sample consists of over 200,000 clones, roughly 90% of them appearing once.

The clonotype was recovered from a man aged 30 to 45 who had been exposed to COVID-19. The V gene is TRBV27, the J gene TRBJ2-2; TRBD1 matches 7 bases. The material sequenced was PBMCs or T cells enriched from blood (not recorded which). CDR3: CASSDRLHTGELFF. The CDR3 DNA reads TGTGCCAGCTCGGACAGGCTACACACCGGGGAGCTGTTTTTT.